A single sample is the source of the 8 T cell receptor beta chains below, sequenced in a study of T cells in narcolepsy. Repertoires were generated with immunoSEQ multiplex PCR, while TCRdb's copy carries only in-frame clones and drops some. The table has around 34,000 clones, 65% to 85% seen once; the top ten hold about 4%. Sequencing used memory (CD45RA-) CD4+ T cells from blood. These receptors came from a human donor in good health.

The rearrangement joins TRBV30 to TRBJ2-3; D might be TRBD1 (6 bases). This CDR3 spans 14 amino acids. The germline V gene has CDR1 GTSNPN and CDR2 SVGIG (reference sequence). Between the trimmed V and J ends, which lost 4 bases and 2 bases, there was a span of 13 bases. The CDR3 DNA follows: TGTGCCTGGACAACAGGGAGCCCCACAGATACGCAGTATTTT. Translation: CAWTTGSPTDTQYF.

This chain links TRBV5-1 with TRBJ1-5, with no clear D. The CDR3 has 15 amino acids. V lost 2 bases, J lost 8 bases, and 17 bases lay in between. Per germline, CDR1 SGHRS and CDR2 YFSETQ. CDR3: CASSLGGSHLEPQHF. Here the CDR3 DNA reads TGCGCCAGCAGCTTAGGAGGCAGCCACTTAGAGCCCCAGCATTTT.

The rearrangement links TRBV7-8 to TRBJ1-5; perhaps TRBD1 as D (5 bases). CDR1 SGHVS and CDR2 FQNEAQ come from the germline V gene. Trimming shortened V by 0 bases and J by 6 bases, and 9 bases separated the two germline ends. The CDR3 is 14 residues long. Here the CDR3 DNA reads TGTGCCAGCAGCTTAGCCCAGGGATCTCAGCCCCAGCATTTT. It translates to CASSLAQGSQPQHF.

This clone was observed a handful of times. The J gene is TRBJ1-6, the V gene TRBV14; TRBD1 might be the D (6 bases). Trimming removed 0 bases at V and 10 bases at J, with 13 bases between. Germline CDR1 is SGHDN and CDR2 is FVKESK. The CDR3 is 15 residues long. CDR3 residues: CASSQDPTGRSPLHF. CDR3 DNA sequence: TGTGCCAGCAGCCAAGATCCCACAGGGAGGTCACCCCTCCACTTT.

The rearrangement joins TRBV15 to TRBJ2-7, with 7 bases identical to TRBD1. The V segment lost 0 bases and the J segment 5 bases; nucleotides outside the gene matches: 7. Germline V gene lookup returns CDR1 LNHNV and CDR2 YYDKDF (reference sequence). This CDR3 region has 15 residues. CDR3 coding DNA: TGTGCCACCAGCAGAGACCTGACAGGGCGACACGAGCAGTACTTC. Its protein is CATSRDLTGRHEQYF.

V and J are TRBV5-1 and TRBJ2-7; D is undetermined. Per the germline V gene, CDR1 is SGHRS and CDR2 is YFSETQ. The CDR3 has 15 amino acids. V was trimmed by 0 bases and J by 2 bases, leaving 12 bases between them. In DNA form, the CDR3 reads TGCGCCAGCAGCTTGGTGTCAGGTGGAGCCTACGAGCAGTACTTC. It is translated as CASSLVSGGAYEQYF.

The chain uses TRBV19 and TRBJ1-1; possible D gene TRBD1, 5 bases. The CDR3 is made up of 16 amino acids. The germline CDR1 and CDR2 sequences are LNHDA and SQIVND (reference sequence). V lost 4 bases, J lost 1 base, and 16 bases lay in between. The CDR3, as DNA: TGTGCCAGTAGTAAAGATAGGGGAAGAGGGAACACTGAAGCTTTCTTT. It encodes CASSKDRGRGNTEAFF.

This chain connects TRBV14 to TRBJ1-2; no reliable D call. The CDR3 runs 14 residues. Trimming removed 2 bases from V and 4 bases from J, with 11 bases in between. Germline V gene sequence: CDR1 SGHDN, CDR2 FVKESK. As DNA, the CDR3 is TGTGCCAGCAGCCAAATCGGCGGTCCCTATGGCTACACCTTC. Its protein is CASSQIGGPYGYTF.